The 26 T cell receptor beta chains given below trace back to one sample, sequenced in a study of T cells in Graves' hyperthyroidism and ophthalmopathy (dated by TCRdb to 2018 to 2020). Library creation used multiplex PCR. Sequencing was performed on an Illumina HiSeq 2000. The TCR beta CDR3 regions were amplified from RNA transcripts. For the first round of RT-PCR on the TCR CDR3, the HTBI primer set was used together with the Qiagen OneStep RT-PCR kit. Starting from the raw public reads, TCRdb applied fastp trimming at Q25, assembled clones with MiXCR and retained in-frame beta chains. Rows with one shared CDR3 protein collapse into an entry with the most common genes and DNA. The sample has approximately 210,000 distinct CDR3 sequences on record, about 15% of them singletons. Under 65% of the sample is in the top ten clones. The sequenced sample was blood. These receptors were obtained from a man aged 50 to 59 with Graves' hyperthyroidism.

This clonotype was seen at least ten times. V and J are TRBV11-2 and TRBJ2-7, with 8 nucleotides matching TRBD1. V gave up 7 bases and J gave up 3 bases; unmatched junction bases: 17. Germline loops: CDR1 SGHAT, CDR2 FQNNGV. This CDR3 has 17 residues. The CDR3 reads CASTLPNSPGGSYEQYF. CDR3 in DNA: TGTGCCAGCACCCTACCAAACTCCCCAGGGGGCAGCTACGAGCAGTACTTC.

This clonotype was seen at least ten times. This sequence joins TRBV6-2 or TRBV6-3 and TRBJ2-1; D is tentatively TRBD1 or TRBD2 (6 bases each). The CDR3 sequence is 15 residues long. Trimming pared 6 bases from V and 7 bases from J, leaving 19 bases between. CDR1 and CDR2 from the germline V gene are MNHEY and SVGEGT. DNA of the CDR3: TGTGCCAGCAGCCTGGGACACGGGGGAAGTAATGAGCAGTTCTTC. It encodes CASSLGHGGSNEQFF.

V and J are TRBV29-1 and TRBJ2-7, with 12 nucleotides matching TRBD2. The CDR3 totals 13 residues. The germline gives CDR1 SQVTM, CDR2 ANQGSEA. V lost 7 bases and J lost 5; bases outside the gene matches: 6. The CDR3, as DNA: TGCAGCGCTTTGACTAGCGGGAGTCACGAGCAGTACTTC. This sequence encodes CSALTSGSHEQYF.

V gene TRBV11-3 combines with J gene TRBJ2-7; D is perhaps TRBD2 (5 bases). The CDR3 is 14 amino acids. The V gene's germline CDR1 is SGHNT and CDR2 YENEEA. With 5 bases removed from V and 6 bases from J, the gap between germline ends came to 17 bases. CDR3 sequence reads: CASSGPVPEGEQYF. For the CDR3, the DNA is TGTGCCAGCAGCGGACCCGTCCCCGAGGGCGAGCAGTACTTC.

This clonotype has a count of ten or more. The chain carries TRBV12-3 or TRBV12-4 and TRBJ2-5; TRBD1 agrees at 8 bases. This CDR3 is 13 amino acids long. Trimming removed 4 bases from V and 8 bases from J; junction bases left unmatched: 6. This CDR3 reads CASSSQGAGTQYF. The CDR3 DNA sequence: TGTGCCAGCAGTTCCCAGGGGGCGGGAACCCAGTACTTC.

The chain employs TRBV24-1 and TRBJ1-2; 12 bases fit TRBD1. CDR1 KGHDR and CDR2 SFDVKD come from the germline V gene. V lost 9 bases to trimming and J lost 4 bases; unmatched junction nucleotides: 5. The length of the CDR3 is 14 residues. The CDR3 DNA sequence: TGTGCCACCGAAGGGACAGGGGGCAGCTATGGCTACACCTTC. This translates into CATEGTGGSYGYTF.

The CDR3: CATSDGLNTYNEQFF. Written as DNA, the CDR3 is TGTGCCACCAGTGATGGGTTGAATACCTACAATGAGCAGTTCTTC. The rearrangement joins TRBV24-1 to TRBJ2-1; D call uncertain. Germline-derived CDR1 and CDR2 are KGHDR and SFDVKD. This CDR3 is 15 amino acids long. Trimming pared 3 bases from V and 2 bases from J, leaving 10 bases between.

This clonotype occurred many times. The gene calls are TRBV28 and TRBJ2-1, with D perhaps matching TRBD2 (6 bases). V lost 6 bases to trimming and J lost 10 bases, with 19 bases between them. Germline loops: CDR1 MDHEN, CDR2 SYDVKM. The CDR3 sequence is 14 residues long. The CDR3: CASSRGFGGPEQFF. DNA of the CDR3: TGTGCCAGCAGCCGGGGGTTTGGCGGGCCAGAGCAGTTCTTC. Variable domain in full (rest from reference TRBV28 and TRBJ2-1): DVKVTQSSRYLVKRTGEKVFLECVQDMDHENMFWYRQDPGLGLRLIYFSYDVKMKEKGDIPEGYSVSREKKERFSLILESASTNQTSMYLCASSRGFGGPEQFFGPGTRLTVL.

This clonotype was recorded at least ten times. The rearrangement links TRBV2 to TRBJ1-2; D is ambiguous. Germline V gene data show CDR1 as SNHLY and CDR2 as FYNNEI. V lost 5 bases and J 0 bases, leaving 10 bases between the germline ends. The CDR3 is made up of 14 amino acids. CDR3 residues: CASSRRIANYGYTF. The CDR3 coding sequence is TGTGCCAGCAGTAGACGGATAGCTAACTATGGCTACACCTTC.

This clonotype has a count of ten or more. This chain joins TRBV28 and TRBJ2-3; 7 bases are shared with TRBD1. Losses at the gene ends were 2 bases for V and 2 bases for J; bases not matched to a gene: 13. The CDR3 is made up of 18 amino acids. The germline gives CDR1 MDHEN, CDR2 SYDVKM. CDR3 residues: CASSLMGQTHPYTDTQYF. The CDR3, as DNA: TGTGCCAGCAGTTTAATGGGACAGACGCACCCCTACACAGATACGCAGTATTTT.

The chain is built from TRBV19 and TRBJ1-5; D remains ambiguous. With 5 bases removed from V and 0 bases from J, the gap between germline ends came to 17 bases. CDR3 length: 17 residues. CDR1 is LNHDA and CDR2 is SQIVND in the germline V gene (reference sequence). The DNA for the CDR3 is TGTGCCAGTAGTGGGGATACGGCCCCTTATAGCAATCAGCCCCAGCATTTT. It specifies CASSGDTAPYSNQPQHF.

This chain joins TRBV9 and TRBJ2-7; 8 positions agree with TRBD2. CDR1 and CDR2 (germline): SGDLS, YYNGEE. This CDR3 spans 15 amino acids. V dropped 0 bases and J dropped 5; count of bases not matched to a gene: 7. The CDR3 reads CASSVEGGRTDEQYF. DNA of the CDR3: TGTGCCAGCAGCGTAGAAGGCGGGAGGACTGACGAGCAGTACTTC.

This clonotype was detected ten times or more. This chain uses TRBV14 with TRBJ2-1; D may be TRBD2 (5 bases). Germline V gene sequence: CDR1 SGHDN, CDR2 FVKESK. CDR3 length equals 14 residues. V lost 3 bases, J lost 8 bases, and 14 bases lay in between. CDR3: CASSHFGSGDEQFF. The CDR3 DNA reads TGTGCCAGCAGCCATTTTGGGAGTGGCGATGAGCAGTTCTTC.

The rearrangement uses TRBV4-1 and TRBJ2-7; tentative D call: TRBD1 (6 bases). Germline CDR1 is MGHRA and CDR2 is YSYEKL. The ends were cut back, 3 bases at V and 5 bases at J, with 20 bases in the middle. This CDR3 region has 16 residues. CDR3: CASSQNQDSPGHEQYF. CDR3 sequence (DNA): TGCGCCAGCAGCCAGAACCAGGACAGTCCGGGCCACGAGCAGTACTTC.

This sequence joins TRBV29-1 and TRBJ2-2; TRBD1 matches at 11 bases. V shed 4 bases, J shed 5 bases, and the junction held 6 bases outside the gene matches. Looked up from germline, CDR1 is SQVTM and CDR2 is ANQGSEA. The CDR3 is 15 amino acids. CDR3 coding DNA: TGCAGCGTTGTAACAGGGACAGGGGGAACCGGGGAGCTGTTTTTT. This translates into CSVVTGTGGTGELFF.

This clonotype was observed many times. The rearrangement links TRBV5-5 to TRBJ2-7; D might be TRBD1 or TRBD2, each matching 6 bases. Looked up from germline, CDR1 is SGHKS and CDR2 is YYEKEE (reference sequence). The CDR3 has 13 amino acids. V was pared by 4 bases and J by 6 bases, with 14 bases between. The CDR3, as DNA: TGTGCCAGCAGCCCACCACAGGGAGGCGAGCAGTACTTC. Translating gives CASSPPQGGEQYF.

This clonotype was detected ten times or more. The chain links TRBV28 to TRBJ1-5, with a possible D match to TRBD1 (6 bases). Germline values: CDR1 MDHEN, CDR2 SYDVKM. V shed 5 bases and J shed 6 bases, with 14 bases lying between them. The CDR3 loop spans 14 amino acids. The CDR3 is CASSTIAGAQPQHF. The CDR3 DNA sequence: TGTGCCAGCAGTACAATAGCGGGGGCTCAGCCCCAGCATTTT.

This clonotype came up a few times. The rearrangement joins TRBV24-1 to TRBJ2-6, with TRBD1 identical over 10 bases. Germline trimming cut 9 bases from V and 1 base from J; bases unmatched to any gene: 5. Germline assignment: CDR1 KGHDR and CDR2 SFDVKD. The CDR3 loop spans 16 amino acids. As DNA, the CDR3 is TGTGCCACCTCCGGGGACAGGGGTTCTGGGGCCAACGTCCTGACTTTC. Its translation: CATSGDRGSGANVLTF.

This clonotype was seen repeatedly, ten times or more. The chain is built from TRBV20-1 and TRBJ2-1; 11 bases line up with TRBD2. This CDR3 contains 15 residues. Unmatched junction bases numbered 5, after V lost 4 bases and J lost 3 bases. Germline CDR1 is DFQATT and CDR2 is SNEGSKA (reference sequence). CDR3 DNA sequence: TGCAGTGCTATTCGACTAGCGGGGAACTACAATGAGCAGTTCTTC. Amino acids: CSAIRLAGNYNEQFF.

A few counts support this clonotype. The rearrangement joins TRBV27 to TRBJ2-7; perhaps TRBD2 as D (5 bases). The CDR3 consists of 14 residues. CDR1 is MNHEY and CDR2 is SMNVEV in the germline V gene (reference sequence). V was cut by 6 bases and J by 9 bases, with 21 bases left in between. Here the CDR3 DNA reads TGTGCCAGCAGCAGCAGTCGAGGAGGTGGTGGGCAGTACTTC. Translated: CASSSSRGGGGQYF.

The sample holds many counts of this clonotype. The gene calls are TRBV27 and TRBJ2-3; D perhaps matches TRBD1 (5 bases). This CDR3 comprises 16 residues. Germline loops: CDR1 MNHEY, CDR2 SMNVEV (reference sequence). V dropped 5 bases and J dropped 2 bases, with 17 bases sitting between them. The CDR3 region has the DNA TGTGCCAGCAGTCCCCGCAGGGTTCTTTTCACAGATACGCAGTATTTT. It encodes CASSPRRVLFTDTQYF.

This clonotype was counted at least ten times. The chain carries TRBV10-3 and TRBJ1-1, with D possibly TRBD1 on 6 matching bases. CDR3 length: 12 residues. V was cut by 2 bases and J by 8 bases, with 9 bases left in between. CDR1 ENHRY and CDR2 SYGVKD come from the germline V gene. CDR3 coding DNA: TGTGCCATCAGTGAGGGACAGTTGGAAGCTTTCTTT. Its protein is CAISEGQLEAFF.

This clonotype showed up just a few times. The CDR3 is CASSSSGTSGSYYPYEQYF. CDR3 nucleotide sequence: TGTGCCAGCAGTTCTTCCGGGACTAGCGGGAGCTACTATCCCTACGAGCAGTACTTC. The chain joins TRBV11-2 to TRBJ2-7, with 14 bases lining up with TRBD2. Germline V CDR1 and CDR2: SGHAT, FQNNGV. Germline trimming cut 6 bases from V and 2 bases from J; bases unmatched to any gene: 15. The CDR3 contains 19 residues.

This chain connects TRBV28 to TRBJ2-5; 14 bases are a match to TRBD2. V dropped 3 bases and J dropped 4; count of bases not matched to a gene: 4. Germline-derived CDR1 and CDR2 are MDHEN and SYDVKM. There are 16 residues in the CDR3. The CDR3 here is CASSLAGTSGRETQYF. The CDR3 region has the DNA TGTGCCAGCAGTTTGGCCGGGACTAGCGGGAGAGAGACCCAGTACTTC.

This clonotype was seen many times. Here the CDR3 DNA reads TGTGCCAGCAGTTCGACCTACAATGAGCAGTTCTTC. Protein: CASSSTYNEQFF. J is TRBJ2-1 and V is TRBV28, with D uncertain. Germline V gives CDR1 MDHEN, CDR2 SYDVKM. The ends were cut back, 4 bases at V and 2 bases at J, with 3 bases in the middle. The CDR3 length is 12 residues.

This clonotype occurred many times. The chain carries TRBV20-1 and TRBJ2-3, with TRBD2 matching 10 bases. Per germline, CDR1 DFQATT and CDR2 SNEGSKA (reference sequence). The CDR3 has 13 amino acids. V shed 5 bases and J 6 bases; nucleotides not matched to a gene: 5. The CDR3 DNA reads TGCAGTGCTGTCAGCGGGAGGGCGGATACGCAGTATTTT. It codes for CSAVSGRADTQYF.